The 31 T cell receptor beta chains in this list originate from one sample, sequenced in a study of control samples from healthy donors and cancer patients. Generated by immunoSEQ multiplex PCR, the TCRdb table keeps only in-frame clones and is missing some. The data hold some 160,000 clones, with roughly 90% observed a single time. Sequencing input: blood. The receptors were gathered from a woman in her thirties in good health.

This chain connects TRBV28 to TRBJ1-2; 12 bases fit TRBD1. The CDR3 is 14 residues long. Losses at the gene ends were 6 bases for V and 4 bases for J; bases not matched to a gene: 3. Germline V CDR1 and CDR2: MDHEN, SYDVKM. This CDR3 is CASRPGQGAYGYTF. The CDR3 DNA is TGTGCCAGCAGACCGGGACAGGGGGCCTATGGCTACACCTTC.

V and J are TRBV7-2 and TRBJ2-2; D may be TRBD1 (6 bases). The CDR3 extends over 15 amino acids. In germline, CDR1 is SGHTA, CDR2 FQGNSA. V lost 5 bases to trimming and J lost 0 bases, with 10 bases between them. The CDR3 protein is CASSPGQSNTGELFF. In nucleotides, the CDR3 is TGTGCCAGCAGCCCCGGACAGTCGAACACCGGGGAGCTGTTTTTT. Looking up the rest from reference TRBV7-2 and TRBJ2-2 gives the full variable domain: GAGVSQSPSNKVTEKGKDVELRCDPISGHTALYWYRQSLGQGLEFLIYFQGNSAPDKSGLPSDRFSAERTGGSVSTLTIQRTQQEDSAVYLCASSPGQSNTGELFFGEGSRLTVL.

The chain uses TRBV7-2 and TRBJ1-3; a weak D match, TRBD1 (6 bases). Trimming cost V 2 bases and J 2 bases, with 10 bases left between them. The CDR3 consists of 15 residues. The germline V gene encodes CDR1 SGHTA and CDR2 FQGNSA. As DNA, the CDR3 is TGTGCCAGCAGCTTAAGCCAGGGGACTGGAAACACCATATATTTT. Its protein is CASSLSQGTGNTIYF. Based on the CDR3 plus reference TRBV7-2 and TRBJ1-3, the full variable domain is GAGVSQSPSNKVTEKGKDVELRCDPISGHTALYWYRQSLGQGLEFLIYFQGNSAPDKSGLPSDRFSAERTGGSVSTLTIQRTQQEDSAVYLCASSLSQGTGNTIYFGEGSWLTVV.

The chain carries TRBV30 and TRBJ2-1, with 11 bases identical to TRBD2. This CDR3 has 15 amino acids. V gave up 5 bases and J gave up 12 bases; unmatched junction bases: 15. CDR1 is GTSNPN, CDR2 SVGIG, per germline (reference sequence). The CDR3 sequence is CAWPRFSGRAVGQFF. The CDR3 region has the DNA TGTGCCTGGCCGCGGTTTAGCGGGAGGGCCGTCGGGCAGTTCTTC.

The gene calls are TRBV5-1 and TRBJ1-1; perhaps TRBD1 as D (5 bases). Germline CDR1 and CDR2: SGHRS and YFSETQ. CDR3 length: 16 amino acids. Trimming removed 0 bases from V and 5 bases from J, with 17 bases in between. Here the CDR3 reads CASSLGGGFGGTEAFF. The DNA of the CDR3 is TGCGCCAGCAGCTTGGGGGGCGGGTTTGGAGGTACTGAAGCTTTCTTT.

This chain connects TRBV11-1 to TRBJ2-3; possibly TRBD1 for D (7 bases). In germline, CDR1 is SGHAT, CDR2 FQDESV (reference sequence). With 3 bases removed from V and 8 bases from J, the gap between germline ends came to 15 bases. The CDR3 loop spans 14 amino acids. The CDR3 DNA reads TGTGCCAGCAGCTTTCTACTTCAGGGGGGTACGCAGTATTTT. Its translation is CASSFLLQGGTQYF.

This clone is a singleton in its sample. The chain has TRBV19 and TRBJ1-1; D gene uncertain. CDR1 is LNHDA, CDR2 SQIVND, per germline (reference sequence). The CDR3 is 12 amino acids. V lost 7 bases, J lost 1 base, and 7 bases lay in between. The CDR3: CASTWGNTEAFF. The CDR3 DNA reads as TGTGCCAGTACTTGGGGGAACACTGAAGCTTTCTTT. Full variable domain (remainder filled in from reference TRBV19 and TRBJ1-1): DGGITQSPKYLFRKEGQNVTLSCEQNLNHDAMYWYRQDPGQGLRLIYYSQIVNDFQKGDIAEGYSVSREKKESFPLTVTSAQKNPTAFYLCASTWGNTEAFFGQGTRLTVV.

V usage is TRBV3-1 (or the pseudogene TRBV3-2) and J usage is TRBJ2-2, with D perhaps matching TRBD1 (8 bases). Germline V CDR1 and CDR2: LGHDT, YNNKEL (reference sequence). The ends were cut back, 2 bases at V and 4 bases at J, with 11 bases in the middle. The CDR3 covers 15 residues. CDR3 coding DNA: TGTGCCAGCAGCCAAAACAGGGGGGGCACCGGGGAGCTGTTTTTT. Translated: CASSQNRGGTGELFF.

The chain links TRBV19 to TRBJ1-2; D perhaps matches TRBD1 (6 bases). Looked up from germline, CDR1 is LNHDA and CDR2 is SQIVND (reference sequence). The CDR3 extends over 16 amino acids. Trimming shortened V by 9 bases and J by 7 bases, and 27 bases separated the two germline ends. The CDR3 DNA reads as TGTGCCAGCCGTCTCGCCCCACAGGGAGGAGGGGTTGGCTACACCTTC. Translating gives CASRLAPQGGGVGYTF.

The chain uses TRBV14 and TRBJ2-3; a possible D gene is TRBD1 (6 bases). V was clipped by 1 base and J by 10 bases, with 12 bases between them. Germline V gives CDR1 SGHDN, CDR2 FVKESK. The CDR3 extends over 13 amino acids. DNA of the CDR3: TGTGCCAGCAGCCAAGCCGGGACACCTGCGCAGTATTTT. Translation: CASSQAGTPAQYF.

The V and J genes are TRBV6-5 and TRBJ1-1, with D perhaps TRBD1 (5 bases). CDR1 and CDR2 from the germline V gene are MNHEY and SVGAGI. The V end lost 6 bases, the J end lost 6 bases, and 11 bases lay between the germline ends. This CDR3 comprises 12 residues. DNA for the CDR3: TGTGCCAGCAGGCAGGGATCATCTGAAGCTTTCTTT. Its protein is CASRQGSSEAFF.

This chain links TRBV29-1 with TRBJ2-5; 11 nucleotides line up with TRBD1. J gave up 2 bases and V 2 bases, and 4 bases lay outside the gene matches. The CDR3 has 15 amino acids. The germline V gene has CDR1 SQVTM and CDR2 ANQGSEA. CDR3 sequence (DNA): TGCAGCGTTGAACACCGGGACAGGGGGCAAGAGACCCAGTACTTC. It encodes CSVEHRDRGQETQYF.

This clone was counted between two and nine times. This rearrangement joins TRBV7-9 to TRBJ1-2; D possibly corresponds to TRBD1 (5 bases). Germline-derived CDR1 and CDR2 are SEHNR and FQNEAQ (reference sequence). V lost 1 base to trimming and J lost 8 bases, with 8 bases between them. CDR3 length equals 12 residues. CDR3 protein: CASSLGRDGYTF. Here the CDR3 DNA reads TGTGCCAGCAGCTTAGGCAGGGACGGCTACACCTTC.

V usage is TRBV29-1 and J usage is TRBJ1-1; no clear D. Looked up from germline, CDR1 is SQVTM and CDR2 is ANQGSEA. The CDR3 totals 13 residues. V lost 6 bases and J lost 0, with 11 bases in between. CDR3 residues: CSVQHGVNTEAFF. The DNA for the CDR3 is TGCAGCGTGCAGCATGGGGTGAACACTGAAGCTTTCTTT.

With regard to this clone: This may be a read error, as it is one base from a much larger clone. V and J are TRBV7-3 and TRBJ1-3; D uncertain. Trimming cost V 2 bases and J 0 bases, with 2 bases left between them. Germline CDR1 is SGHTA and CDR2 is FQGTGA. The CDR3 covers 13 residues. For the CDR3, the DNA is TGTGCCAGCAGCTTAGACTCTGGAAACACCATATATTTT. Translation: CASSLDSGNTIYF.

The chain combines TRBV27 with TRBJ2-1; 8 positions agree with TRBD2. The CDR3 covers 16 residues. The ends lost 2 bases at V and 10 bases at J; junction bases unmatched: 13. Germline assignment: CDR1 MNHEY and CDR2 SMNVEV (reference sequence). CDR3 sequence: CASSLRMGGRPSEQFF. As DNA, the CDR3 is TGTGCCAGCAGTTTAAGAATGGGCGGGAGGCCGTCGGAGCAGTTCTTC.

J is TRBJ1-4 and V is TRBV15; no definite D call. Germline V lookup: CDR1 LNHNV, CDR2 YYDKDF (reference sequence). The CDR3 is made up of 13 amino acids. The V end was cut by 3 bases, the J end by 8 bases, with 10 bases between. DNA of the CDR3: TGTGCCACCAGCAGCGCTATACAAGAAAAACTGTTTTTT. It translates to CATSSAIQEKLFF. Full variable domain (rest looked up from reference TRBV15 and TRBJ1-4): DAMVIQNPRYQVTQFGKPVTLSCSQTLNHNVMYWYQQKSSQAPKLLFHYYDKDFNNEADTPDNFQSRRPNTSFCFLDIRSPGLGDTAMYLCATSSAIQEKLFFGSGTQLSVL.

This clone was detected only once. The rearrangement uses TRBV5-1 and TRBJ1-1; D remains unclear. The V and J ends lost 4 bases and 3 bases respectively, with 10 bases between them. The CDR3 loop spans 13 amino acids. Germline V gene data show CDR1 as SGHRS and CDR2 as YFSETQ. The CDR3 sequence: CASSPTEHTEAFF. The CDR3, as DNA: TGCGCCAGCAGCCCAACAGAACACACTGAAGCTTTCTTT. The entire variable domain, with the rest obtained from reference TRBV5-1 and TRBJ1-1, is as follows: KAGVTQTPRYLIKTRGQQVTLSCSPISGHRSVSWYQQTPGQGLQFLFEYFSETQRNKGNFPGRFSGRQFSNSRSEMNVSTLELGDSALYLCASSPTEHTEAFFGQGTRLTVV.

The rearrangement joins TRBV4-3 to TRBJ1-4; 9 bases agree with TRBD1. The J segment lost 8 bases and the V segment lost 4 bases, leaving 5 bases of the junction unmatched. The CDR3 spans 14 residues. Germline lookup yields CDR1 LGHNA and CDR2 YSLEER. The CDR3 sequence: CASSPTDRGEKLFF. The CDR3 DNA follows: TGCGCCAGCAGCCCTACGGACAGGGGCGAAAAACTGTTTTTT.

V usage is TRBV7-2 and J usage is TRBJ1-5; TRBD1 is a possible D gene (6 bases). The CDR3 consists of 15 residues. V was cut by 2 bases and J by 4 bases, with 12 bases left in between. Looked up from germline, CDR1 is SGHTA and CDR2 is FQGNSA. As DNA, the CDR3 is TGTGCCAGCAGCTTAACGGGGGGCGGTAATCAGCCCCAGCATTTT. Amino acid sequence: CASSLTGGGNQPQHF.

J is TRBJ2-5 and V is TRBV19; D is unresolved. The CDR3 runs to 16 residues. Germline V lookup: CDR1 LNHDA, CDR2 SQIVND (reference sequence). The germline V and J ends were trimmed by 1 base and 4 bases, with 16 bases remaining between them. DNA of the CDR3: TGTGCCAGTAGTATAGGGATGGGGATGGCCGGAGAGACCCAGTACTTC. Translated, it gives CASSIGMGMAGETQYF.

Here the CDR3 DNA reads TGTGCCACCATCGATCAGGGCGAGATGAACACTGAAGCTTTCTTT. Its protein product is CATIDQGEMNTEAFF. This sequence joins TRBV28 and TRBJ1-1, with D tentatively TRBD1 (5 bases). Between the trimmed V and J ends, which lost 10 bases and 0 bases, there was a span of 18 bases. Germline CDR1 is MDHEN and CDR2 is SYDVKM. This CDR3 is 15 amino acids long.

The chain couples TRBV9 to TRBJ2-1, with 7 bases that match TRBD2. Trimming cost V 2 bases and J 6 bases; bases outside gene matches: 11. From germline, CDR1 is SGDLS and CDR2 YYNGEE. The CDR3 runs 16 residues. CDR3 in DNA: TGTGCCAGCAGCGTCGGGGGGAACCTTGTCGGCAATGAGCAGTTCTTC. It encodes CASSVGGNLVGNEQFF. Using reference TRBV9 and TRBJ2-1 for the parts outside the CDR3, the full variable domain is DSGVTQTPKHLITATGQRVTLRCSPRSGDLSVYWYQQSLDQGLQFLIQYYNGEERAKGNILERFSAQQFPDLHSELNLSSLELGDSALYFCASSVGGNLVGNEQFFGPGTRLTVL.

In DNA form, the CDR3 reads TGTGCCAGCAGCAAAGTGGCGGACAAAAACAACACTGAAGCTTTCTTT. Its protein is CASSKVADKNNTEAFF. The chain recombines TRBV21-1 with TRBJ1-1; the table's D call, TRBD1, has no DNA check behind it. TRBV21-1 is annotated as a pseudogene. CDR3 length equals 16 residues.

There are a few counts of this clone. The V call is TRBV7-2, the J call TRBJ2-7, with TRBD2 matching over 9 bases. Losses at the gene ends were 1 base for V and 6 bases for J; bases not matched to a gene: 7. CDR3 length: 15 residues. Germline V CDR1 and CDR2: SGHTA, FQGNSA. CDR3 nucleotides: TGTGCCAGCAGCTTAGTGGTAGCGGGAGCGGGCGAGCAGTACTTC. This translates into CASSLVVAGAGEQYF.

CDR3 loop: CASPNTGSSYNEQFF. CDR3 nucleotides: TGTGCCAGCCCTAACACAGGGAGCTCCTACAATGAGCAGTTCTTC. The chain uses TRBV27 and TRBJ2-1, with D perhaps matching TRBD1 (6 bases). Germline loops: CDR1 MNHEY, CDR2 SMNVEV (reference sequence). This CDR3 has 15 amino acids. The V end lost 8 bases, the J end lost 0 bases, and 14 bases lay between the germline ends.

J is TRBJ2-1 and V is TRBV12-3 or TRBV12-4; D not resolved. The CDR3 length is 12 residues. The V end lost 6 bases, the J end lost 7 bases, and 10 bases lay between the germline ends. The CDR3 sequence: CASSQARNEQFF. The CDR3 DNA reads TGTGCCAGCAGCCAAGCCCGGAATGAGCAGTTCTTC.

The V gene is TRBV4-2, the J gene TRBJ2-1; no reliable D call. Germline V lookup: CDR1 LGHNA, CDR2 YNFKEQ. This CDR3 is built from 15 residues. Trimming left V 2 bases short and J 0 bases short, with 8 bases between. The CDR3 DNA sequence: TGTGCCAGCAGCCAAAAGCGCGGCTCCTACAATGAGCAGTTCTTC. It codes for CASSQKRGSYNEQFF.

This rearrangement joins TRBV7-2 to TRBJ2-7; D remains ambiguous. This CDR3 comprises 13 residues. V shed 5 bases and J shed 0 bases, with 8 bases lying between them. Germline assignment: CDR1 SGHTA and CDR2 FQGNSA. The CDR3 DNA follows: TGTGCCAGCAGCATCTCCCTCTCCTACGAGCAGTACTTC. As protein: CASSISLSYEQYF.

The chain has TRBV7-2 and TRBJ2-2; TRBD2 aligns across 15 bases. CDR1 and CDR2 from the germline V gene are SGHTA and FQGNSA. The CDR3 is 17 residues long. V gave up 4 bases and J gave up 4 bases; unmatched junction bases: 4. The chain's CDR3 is CASSSGLAGGVTGELFF. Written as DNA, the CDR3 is TGTGCCAGCAGCTCGGGACTAGCGGGAGGAGTCACCGGGGAGCTGTTTTTT.

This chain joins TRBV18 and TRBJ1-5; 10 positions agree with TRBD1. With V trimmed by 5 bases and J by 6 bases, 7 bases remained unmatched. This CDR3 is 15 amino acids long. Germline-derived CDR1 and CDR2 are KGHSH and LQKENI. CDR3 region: CASSSGTGVGQPQHF. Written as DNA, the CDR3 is TGTGCCAGCTCATCCGGGACAGGGGTGGGTCAGCCCCAGCATTTT.